Below are 17 T cell receptor beta chains sequenced from a single sample in a study of blood T cell repertoires in COVID-19. The protocol was immunoSEQ multiplex PCR, while the TCRdb copy is restricted to in-frame clones and leaves out a portion. The repertoire holds about 240,000 clones, with 80% to 85% as singletons. Source material: peripheral blood. The receptors originated from an elderly woman with COVID-19, enrolled during active disease.

A single count supports this clone. The V call is TRBV4-3, the J call TRBJ2-1; D is uncertain. V was pared by 0 bases and J by 10 bases, with 7 bases between. The germline CDR1 and CDR2 sequences are LGHNA and YSLEER. There are 12 residues in the CDR3. The CDR3, as DNA: TGCGCCAGCAGCCAAGATCCCCGGGAGCAGTTCTTC. Its translation: CASSQDPREQFF.

This clone appeared a few times. The chain employs TRBV9 and TRBJ1-1; D is uncertain. Trimming pared 6 bases from V and 4 bases from J, leaving 7 bases between. The germline V gene has CDR1 SGDLS and CDR2 YYNGEE. This CDR3 contains 11 residues. The CDR3 coding sequence is TGTGCCAGCATCCGCGGCACTGAAGCTTTCTTT. Protein: CASIRGTEAFF.

This chain links TRBV7-2 with TRBJ2-7; tentative D call: TRBD1 (5 bases). The CDR3 sequence is 13 residues long. V was pared by 3 bases and J by 8 bases, with 14 bases between. Germline-derived CDR1 and CDR2 are SGHTA and FQGNSA. CDR3 sequence (DNA): TGTGCCAGCAGCTTCCCCCCGAAGGGGCAGCAGTACTTC. It translates to CASSFPPKGQQYF. Combining the CDR3 with reference TRBV7-2 and TRBJ2-7 gives the whole variable domain GAGVSQSPSNKVTEKGKDVELRCDPISGHTALYWYRQSLGQGLEFLIYFQGNSAPDKSGLPSDRFSAERTGGSVSTLTIQRTQQEDSAVYLCASSFPPKGQQYFGPGTRLTVT.

The chain is built from TRBV5-4 and TRBJ1-3; no reliable D call. Germline values: CDR1 SGHNT, CDR2 YYREEE (reference sequence). This CDR3 region has 17 residues. The V and J ends lost 0 bases and 0 bases respectively, with 13 bases between them. CDR3 amino acids: CASSLGSGPNSGNTIYF. The CDR3 DNA reads TGTGCCAGCAGCTTGGGGTCGGGTCCTAACTCTGGAAACACCATATATTTT.

The J gene is TRBJ1-2, the V gene TRBV10-3; possible D gene TRBD1, 6 bases. Germline CDR1 and CDR2: ENHRY and SYGVKD. Trimming shortened V by 5 bases and J by 3 bases, and 10 bases separated the two germline ends. The CDR3 has 13 amino acids. Written as DNA, the CDR3 is TGTGCCATCAGTCGGGGGGCAGACTATGGCTACACCTTC. Its translation is CAISRGADYGYTF.

The V gene is TRBV19, the J gene TRBJ1-4; TRBD1 aligns across 7 bases. The V segment lost 5 bases and the J segment 11 bases; nucleotides outside the gene matches: 8. Germline CDR1 and CDR2: LNHDA and SQIVND (reference sequence). The CDR3 loop spans 13 amino acids. The CDR3 spells CASSPRQGLKLFF. CDR3 in DNA: TGTGCCAGTAGTCCCCGACAGGGCCTCAAACTGTTTTTT. The full variable domain, with the rest looked up from reference TRBV19 and TRBJ1-4, is DGGITQSPKYLFRKEGQNVTLSCEQNLNHDAMYWYRQDPGQGLRLIYYSQIVNDFQKGDIAEGYSVSREKKESFPLTVTSAQKNPTAFYLCASSPRQGLKLFFGSGTQLSVL.

This chain uses TRBV5-6 with TRBJ2-3, with D uncertain. The germline V gene encodes CDR1 SGHDT and CDR2 YYEEEE. V lost 1 base to trimming and J lost 13 bases, with 10 bases between them. This CDR3 contains 11 residues. The CDR3 DNA is TGTGCCAGCAGCTTGCCTCCCTCGGAGTATTTT. Translated: CASSLPPSEYF.

This clone has only a few counts. This chain joins TRBV7-9 and TRBJ1-3, with 7 bases lining up with TRBD1. V was clipped by 4 bases and J by 4 bases; unmatched bases: 7. Looked up from germline, CDR1 is SEHNR and CDR2 is FQNEAQ (reference sequence). The CDR3 runs 15 residues. CDR3 DNA sequence: TGTGCCAGCAGCTCCGAGGGGGCGCGGGGAAACACCATATATTTT. Translating it yields CASSSEGARGNTIYF.

The V gene is TRBV4-1, the J gene TRBJ1-1, with D unclear. This CDR3 has 15 residues. Germline lookup yields CDR1 MGHRA and CDR2 YSYEKL. V gave up 1 base and J gave up 4 bases, with 13 bases separating them. The CDR3 sequence: CASSQALRRGTEAFF. The DNA for the CDR3 is TGCGCCAGCAGCCAAGCTCTAAGGCGGGGCACTGAAGCTTTCTTT.

The rearrangement links TRBV9 to TRBJ2-2; 7 bases match TRBD2. The CDR3 contains 15 residues. The V and J ends lost 3 bases and 4 bases, in that order; junction bases with no gene match: 6. Per the germline V gene, CDR1 is SGDLS and CDR2 is YYNGEE. CDR3 sequence: CASSAGLVGTGELFF. As DNA, the CDR3 is TGTGCCAGCAGCGCCGGACTAGTAGGCACCGGGGAGCTGTTTTTT. The complete variable domain, with remaining parts taken from reference TRBV9 and TRBJ2-2, reads DSGVTQTPKHLITATGQRVTLRCSPRSGDLSVYWYQQSLDQGLQFLIQYYNGEERAKGNILERFSAQQFPDLHSELNLSSLELGDSALYFCASSAGLVGTGELFFGEGSRLTVL.

The chain is built from TRBV30 and TRBJ1-6; D may be TRBD1 (6 bases). The germline gives CDR1 GTSNPN, CDR2 SVGIG (reference sequence). V gave up 2 bases and J gave up 7 bases, with 15 bases separating them. The CDR3 runs 15 residues. DNA of the CDR3: TGTGCCTGGAGTCGACAGGACCCTCAAAATTCACCCCTCCACTTT. This codes for CAWSRQDPQNSPLHF.

V gene TRBV28 combines with J gene TRBJ1-2; a possible D gene is TRBD1 (6 bases). The V end lost 6 bases, the J end lost 3 bases, and 11 bases lay between the germline ends. The germline V gene encodes CDR1 MDHEN and CDR2 SYDVKM. The CDR3 covers 13 residues. The CDR3 region is CASREQGYYGYTF. The CDR3 nucleotides are TGTGCCAGCAGGGAACAGGGATACTATGGCTACACCTTC.

This clone was recorded once. The chain is built from TRBV3-1 (or the pseudogene TRBV3-2) and TRBJ2-7; 7 positions match TRBD1. CDR1 LGHDT and CDR2 YNNKEL come from the germline V gene (reference sequence). The CDR3 loop spans 15 amino acids. The V and J ends lost 8 bases and 3 bases, in that order; junction bases with no gene match: 13. Written as DNA, the CDR3 is TGTGCCAGCCTTAGGGGGCCCCCACACGTCTACGAGCAGTACTTC. Its protein product is CASLRGPPHVYEQYF.

The rearrangement uses TRBV19 and TRBJ1-5; TRBD1 matches at 7 bases. The V segment lost 6 bases and the J segment 0 bases; nucleotides outside the gene matches: 8. Germline-derived CDR1 and CDR2 are LNHDA and SQIVND (reference sequence). The CDR3 length is 16 residues. In DNA, the CDR3 is TGTGCCAGTAGCAATACTCGACAGGGTAGCAATCAGCCCCAGCATTTT. Translating gives CASSNTRQGSNQPQHF.

The chain is built from TRBV25-1 and TRBJ1-4; 8 bases align to TRBD1. The CDR3 is 17 residues long. Germline CDR1 and CDR2: MGHDK and SYGVNS. The trim removed 2 bases at V and 4 bases at J, leaving 9 bases unmatched. CDR3 DNA sequence: TGTGCCAGCAGTGAAGAAGGCAGGGGGCACATTAATGAAAAACTGTTTTTT. Protein product: CASSEEGRGHINEKLFF. Complete variable domain (other parts from reference TRBV25-1 and TRBJ1-4): EADIYQTPRYLVIGTGKKITLECSQTMGHDKMYWYQQDPGMELHLIHYSYGVNSTEKGDLSSESTVSRIRTEHFPLTLESARPSHTSQYLCASSEEGRGHINEKLFFGSGTQLSVL.

V usage is TRBV28 and J usage is TRBJ1-2; 9 nucleotides align to TRBD1. Germline CDR1 is MDHEN and CDR2 is SYDVKM. The J segment lost 1 base and the V segment lost 4 bases, leaving 4 bases of the junction unmatched. The CDR3 spans 15 residues. The CDR3 bases are TGTGCCAGCAGTTCCTCGACAGGGGGTAACTATGGCTACACCTTC. Protein sequence: CASSSSTGGNYGYTF.

The V gene is TRBV3-1 (or the pseudogene TRBV3-2), the J gene TRBJ1-6; D possibly corresponds to TRBD1 (6 bases). V lost 1 base to trimming and J lost 6 bases, with 7 bases between them. The germline CDR1 and CDR2 sequences are LGHDT and YNNKEL (reference sequence). The CDR3 consists of 14 residues. The CDR3 bases are TGTGCCAGCAGCCAAGGGGACATTAATTCACCCCTCCACTTT. Its protein product is CASSQGDINSPLHF.